Listed below are T cell receptor beta chains from one sample, sequenced in a study of beta chain features in type 1 diabetes. Measured with immunoSEQ multiplex PCR; TCRdb has only the in-frame clones, and not every one. The table shows around 300,000 clones, with about 14% occurring only once. The sequencing sample was made of central memory CD4+ T cells from blood. The origin of the receptors is a man aged 30-40 years in good health. The CDR3 runs from the conserved cysteine through the conserved F or W. The order of the fields is clone size, J gene, D gene, V gene, CDR3 protein, CDR3 DNA. A D gene is named only where the DNA matches it firmly. The size entry is marked missing in some rows and otherwise reads once, few, many or a size class.

many,TRBJ2-1,-,TRBV19,CASSKGYREQFF,TGTGCCAGTAGTAAGGGCTATCGGGAGCAGTTCTTC
few,TRBJ2-3,-,TRBV7-2,CASSLTFPGVPTDTQYF,TGTGCCAGCAGCCTCACTTTCCCGGGAGTTCCCACAGATACGCAGTATTTT
few,TRBJ2-1,-,TRBV6-1,CASREDGRYNEQFF,TGTGCCAGCAGAGAGGACGGGCGATACAATGAGCAGTTCTTC
-,TRBJ2-1,-,TRBV4-3,CASSNERWDEQFF,TGCGCCAGCAGCAACGAGAGATGGGATGAGCAGTTCTTC
few,TRBJ2-1,-,TRBV7-2,CASSNPSYNEQFF,TGTGCCAGCAGCAATCCGTCTTACAATGAGCAGTTCTTC
-,TRBJ1-1,TRBD1,TRBV10-3,CAIGGTENTEAFF,TGTGCCATCGGCGGGACAGAGAACACTGAAGCTTTCTTT
few,TRBJ2-1,TRBD2,TRBV7-2,CASSITSGSYNEQFF,TGTGCCAGCAGCATAACTAGCGGATCTTACAATGAGCAGTTCTTC
-,TRBJ2-7,-,TRBV10-2,CASSEKGYEQYF,TGCGCCAGCAGTGAGAAGGGGTACGAGCAGTACTTC
once,TRBJ1-4,-,TRBV9,CASSNSATNEKLFF,TGTGCCAGCAGCAACAGTGCAACTAATGAAAAACTGTTTTTT
-,TRBJ2-1,-,TRBV5-4,CASSYLDNEQFF,TGTGCCAGCAGCTACTTAGACAATGAGCAGTTCTTC
few,TRBJ2-5,TRBD1,TRBV28,CASRSQGAVGTQYF,TGTGCCAGCAGATCTCAGGGGGCTGTAGGGACCCAGTACTTC
-,TRBJ2-7,TRBD2,TRBV7-2,CASSRRRSTSGGSYEQYF,TGTGCCAGCAGCAGACGAAGGTCGACTAGCGGGGGCTCCTACGAGCAGTACTTC
-,TRBJ2-3,TRBD2,TRBV5-1,CASRGGTSTDTQYF,TGCGCCAGTCGCGGGGGAACTAGCACAGATACGCAGTATTTT
many,TRBJ2-7,-,TRBV18,CASSPSGATIYEQYF,TGTGCCAGCTCACCATCCGGGGCCACCATTTACGAGCAGTACTTC
-,TRBJ1-5,-,TRBV7-2,CASSLVTLTANNQPQHF,TGTGCCAGCAGCTTAGTTACTCTGACAGCGAATAATCAGCCCCAGCATTTT
many,TRBJ2-3,-,TRBV10-3,CAISESQGRTDTQYF,TGTGCCATCAGTGAATCACAGGGAAGAACAGATACGCAGTATTTT
-,TRBJ1-6,-,TRBV6-6,CASSSLSSPLHF,TGTGCCAGCAGTTCACTGAGTTCACCCCTCCACTTT
few,TRBJ2-5,-,TRBV6-1,CASSSGDERIETQYF,TGTGCCAGCAGCTCAGGGGATGAAAGAATAGAGACCCAGTACTTC
-,TRBJ2-3,-,TRBV11-2,CASSQSGSTDTQYF,TGTGCCAGCAGCCAGAGTGGTAGCACAGATACGCAGTATTTT
-,TRBJ2-7,-,TRBV27,CASSLSRSYEQYF,TGTGCCAGCAGTTTATCCCGATCCTACGAGCAGTACTTC
-,TRBJ2-7,TRBD2,TRBV5-5,CASSLMGGGYEQYF,TGTGCCAGCAGCTTGATGGGCGGGGGGTACGAGCAGTACTTC
few,TRBJ2-3,-,TRBV28,CASRGGSTSTDTQYF,TGTGCCAGCCGGGGAGGCAGCACTAGCACAGATACGCAGTATTTT
few,TRBJ2-1,-,TRBV5-1,CASSLVLLGVSDEQFF,TGCGCCAGCAGCTTGGTATTATTAGGGGTTAGCGATGAGCAGTTCTTC
few,TRBJ2-2,-,TRBV19,CASSIHRDGELFF,TGTGCCAGTAGTATCCACAGGGACGGGGAGCTGTTTTTT
-,TRBJ1-4,-,TRBV5-1,CASSLGVEGFNEKLFF,TGCGCCAGCAGCTTGGGAGTGGAGGGATTCAATGAAAAACTGTTTTTT
few,TRBJ1-2,TRBD1,TRBV10-3,CAISGQGLGYTF,TGTGCCATCAGTGGACAGGGTCTTGGCTACACCTTC
few,TRBJ2-1,TRBD1,TRBV4-3,CASSQQINRGSYNEQFF,TGCGCCAGCAGCCAACAAATAAACAGGGGCTCCTACAATGAGCAGTTCTTC
-,TRBJ2-3,TRBD2,TRBV13,CASSSTPRLAGDADTQYF,TGTGCCAGCAGCTCAACACCAAGACTAGCGGGAGATGCAGATACGCAGTATTTT
few,TRBJ1-5,TRBD1,TRBV18,CASSPPDRNQPQHF,TGTGCCAGCTCACCACCGGACAGGAATCAGCCCCAGCATTTT
few,TRBJ1-5,-,TRBV5-8,CASSRDIHSNQPQHF,TGTGCCAGCAGCCGGGATATCCATAGCAATCAGCCCCAGCATTTT
many,TRBJ2-7,-,TRBV5-6,CASSSDADDEQYF,TGTGCCAGCAGTTCGGACGCCGACGACGAGCAGTACTTC
-,TRBJ2-7,-,TRBV27,CASSLFRAGIYEQYF,TGTGCCAGCAGTTTATTCCGGGCAGGGATCTACGAGCAGTACTTC
-,TRBJ2-1,TRBD1,TRBV7-9,CASSQADRVVNNEQFF,TGCGCCAGCAGCCAAGCGGACAGGGTGGTAAACAATGAGCAGTTCTTC
few,TRBJ1-6,-,TRBV5-4,CASSDSGVGRNSPLHF,TGTGCCAGCAGCGACTCAGGGGTTGGGCGTAATTCACCCCTCCACTTT